The subject of this entry is one T cell receptor (beta chain). The repertoire was sequenced with immunoSEQ multiplex PCR; TCRdb's copy has only in-frame clones and lacks some. The table includes under 70,000 clones, under 95% detected once. The entry originates in a study of T cell changes during pregnancy in multiple sclerosis. The germline gives CDR1 WNHNN, CDR2 SYGVQD (reference sequence). CDR3 size: 12 residues. Deletions cut 6 bases from V and 7 bases from J, with 13 bases between. This TCR came from a female donor with multiple sclerosis, enrolled in a pregnancy study. The V call is TRBV10-1, the J call TRBJ2-7; tentative D call: TRBD1 (5 bases). This specimen was peripheral blood, taken in the second trimester of pregnancy. DNA of the CDR3: TGCGCCAGCAGCCCCGACAGTCGGGAGCAGTACTTC. This gives the protein CASSPDSREQYF.